This T cell receptor beta chain was recorded in a study of cytomegalovirus exposure and HLA in healthy donors. Study-level points and caveats: An analysis was carried out at a later point. It showed that HLA-associated TCR beta chains were more clonally expanded than equally common non-associated chains. Later analysis identified several of the most significant clusters that appeared linked to common viral pathogens.

Concerning this clone itself: Antigen unknown.

PCR primers comprised 60 Vbeta and 13 Jbeta primers. Repertoires were generated with immunoSEQ multiplex PCR, while TCRdb's copy carries only in-frame clones and drops some. The sample lists about 270,000 clones; roughly 70% were seen once. Healthy bone marrow donors made up the donors. Losses at the gene ends were 0 bases for V and 6 bases for J; bases not matched to a gene: 1. CDR3 length equals 14 residues. Germline lookup yields CDR1 MNHEY and CDR2 SVGAGI. The sample was PBMCs. The sequence came from a female donor in good health and CMV-seronegative. The genes are TRBV6-5 and TRBJ2-3; 9 nucleotides align to TRBD1. The CDR3 DNA reads as TGTGCCAGCAGTTACTCGGGGACAGGGGATACGCAGTATTTT. Its protein is CASSYSGTGDTQYF.